One sample yielded the 18 T cell receptor beta chains listed below, sequenced in a study of cytomegalovirus exposure and HLA in healthy donors. A multiplex PCR was run with 60 Vbeta primers and 13 Jbeta primers. Clones were sequenced by immunoSEQ multiplex PCR, and TCRdb holds only the in-frame ones, with some missing. The data show approximately 150,000 clones, roughly 79% seen once. Sequenced input: PBMCs. All receptors derive from a woman aged 50 to 65 in good health and CMV-seronegative.

This rearrangement joins TRBV28 to TRBJ2-3; 8 bases map to TRBD1. Per the germline V gene, CDR1 is MDHEN and CDR2 is SYDVKM. The CDR3 is 16 residues long. Unmatched junction bases numbered 11, after V lost 5 bases and J lost 4 bases. The CDR3 coding sequence is TGTGCCAGCAGTCCTGCGGGACAGGTTTTGGCAGATACGCAGTATTTT. Translating it yields CASSPAGQVLADTQYF. The full variable domain, with the rest looked up from reference TRBV28 and TRBJ2-3, is DVKVTQSSRYLVKRTGEKVFLECVQDMDHENMFWYRQDPGLGLRLIYFSYDVKMKEKGDIPEGYSVSREKKERFSLILESASTNQTSMYLCASSPAGQVLADTQYFGPGTRLTVL.

This clone was counted between two and nine times. The sample carries other DNA sequences with the same CDR3. The rearrangement links TRBV5-1 to TRBJ2-2; D is unclear. The CDR3 loop spans 15 amino acids. Per germline, CDR1 SGHRS and CDR2 YFSETQ. Trimming shortened V by 5 bases and J by 0 bases, and 11 bases separated the two germline ends. CDR3 coding DNA: TGCGCCAGCAGTCTCACTGGTGCGAACACCGGGGAGCTGTTTTTT. This gives the protein CASSLTGANTGELFF.

The J gene is TRBJ2-5, the V gene TRBV6-5; D is ambiguous. This CDR3 contains 15 residues. V lost 3 bases and J 3 bases, leaving 14 bases between the germline ends. CDR1 is MNHEY and CDR2 is SVGAGI in the germline V gene. Written as DNA, the CDR3 is TGTGCCAGCAGTTATAATGTGGCGGTTAAAGAGACCCAGTACTTC. Amino acid sequence: CASSYNVAVKETQYF.

This chain links TRBV2 with TRBJ1-2; D is unresolved. V was cut by 8 bases and J by 5 bases, with 15 bases left in between. This CDR3 has 13 amino acids. CDR1 is SNHLY and CDR2 is FYNNEI in the germline V gene. CDR3 sequence reads: CASSMITRYGYTF. The CDR3 coding sequence is TGTGCCAGCTCTATGATTACTAGATATGGCTACACCTTC.

This sequence joins TRBV4-1 and TRBJ1-6, with 9 bases identical to TRBD1. V was clipped by 3 bases and J by 13 bases; unmatched bases: 13. Germline lookup yields CDR1 MGHRA and CDR2 YSYEKL. CDR3 size: 16 residues. The CDR3 coding sequence is TGCGCCAGCAGCCAGTTGGATACAGGGGGCCAGCTCCCCCTCCACTTT. Its protein is CASSQLDTGGQLPLHF.

This chain links TRBV5-1 with TRBJ1-3; perhaps TRBD1 as D (6 bases). This CDR3 has 16 amino acids. From germline, CDR1 is SGHRS and CDR2 YFSETQ. Trimming pared 4 bases from V and 0 bases from J, leaving 14 bases between. The CDR3 reads CASSRGGNPSGNTIYF. The CDR3 region has the DNA TGCGCCAGCAGCAGAGGGGGTAATCCCTCTGGAAACACCATATATTTT.

The rearrangement joins TRBV4-3 to TRBJ1-5, with 10 bases matching TRBD1. Trimming cost V 0 bases and J 15 bases; bases outside gene matches: 8. Germline V CDR1 and CDR2: LGHNA, YSLEER. The CDR3 extends over 14 amino acids. CDR3 nucleotides: TGCGCCAGCAGCCAAGATCGGGACAGGGGAAAACGGCATTTT. The encoded protein is CASSQDRDRGKRHF.

The rearrangement joins TRBV28 to TRBJ2-3; perhaps TRBD1 as D (5 bases). V lost 5 bases to trimming and J lost 6 bases, with 21 bases between them. From germline, CDR1 is MDHEN and CDR2 SYDVKM. CDR3 size: 16 residues. The CDR3 DNA is TGTGCCAGCAGTACCCCGGTGGGGAACAGGTGGGATACGCAGTATTTT. It translates to CASSTPVGNRWDTQYF.

This rearrangement joins TRBV28 to TRBJ2-1; 13 positions match TRBD2. The junction had 3 bases not matched to a gene; V was cut back by 6 bases and J by 13 bases. CDR1 MDHEN and CDR2 SYDVKM come from the germline V gene. The CDR3 is 12 residues long. The DNA for the CDR3 is TGTGCCAGCAGACTAGCGGGAGGGCCCCAGTTCTTC. As protein: CASRLAGGPQFF.

The chain couples TRBV7-8 to TRBJ1-3, with D perhaps matching TRBD1 (6 bases). Germline V CDR1 and CDR2: SGHVS, FQNEAQ. V was cut by 5 bases and J by 1 base, with 12 bases left in between. The CDR3 runs to 15 residues. CDR3 sequence: CASSPYTGSGNTIYF. In nucleotides, the CDR3 is TGTGCCAGCAGCCCCTATACAGGGTCTGGAAACACCATATATTTT. The entire variable domain, with the rest obtained from reference TRBV7-8 and TRBJ1-3, is as follows: GAGVSQSPRYKVAKRGQDVALRCDPISGHVSLFWYQQALGQGPEFLTYFQNEAQLDKSGLPSDRFFAERPEGSVSTLKIQRTQQEDSAVYLCASSPYTGSGNTIYFGEGSWLTVV.

The rearrangement joins TRBV7-9 to TRBJ2-7; 11 nucleotides match TRBD1. The CDR3 sequence is 16 residues long. CDR1 and CDR2 from the germline V gene are SEHNR and FQNEAQ (reference sequence). J lost 0 bases, V lost 5 bases, and 6 bases had no gene match. DNA of the CDR3: TGTGCCAGCAGCCCCCGAGGACAGGGGGCCTCCTACGAGCAGTACTTC. Its translation: CASSPRGQGASYEQYF.

The chain joins TRBV9 to TRBJ2-5; TRBD1 might be the D (5 bases). Germline CDR1 and CDR2: SGDLS and YYNGEE. Trimming cost V 3 bases and J 3 bases, with 12 bases left between them. CDR3 size: 14 residues. CDR3 loop: CASSAGPGKETQYF. The CDR3 DNA is TGTGCCAGCAGCGCGGGTCCAGGGAAAGAGACCCAGTACTTC.

The J gene is TRBJ1-1, the V gene TRBV5-1, with 10 bases lining up with TRBD1. The CDR3 has 15 amino acids. Losses at the gene ends were 4 bases for V and 5 bases for J; bases not matched to a gene: 8. Looked up from germline, CDR1 is SGHRS and CDR2 is YFSETQ. The CDR3 bases are TGCGCCAGCAGCGCGGGACAGGGGAGCGAAACTGAAGCTTTCTTT. This translates into CASSAGQGSETEAFF.

On this clone itself: The same CDR3 arises from other DNA sequences in this sample as well. This chain connects TRBV11-3 to TRBJ2-6, with 7 nucleotides matching TRBD1. Germline CDR1 SGHNT, CDR2 YENEEA. Trimming removed 1 base from V and 2 bases from J; junction bases left unmatched: 2. The CDR3 covers 16 residues. DNA of the CDR3: TGTGCCAGCAGCTTAGTAGGGGGCGCTGGGGCCAACGTCCTGACTTTC. This translates into CASSLVGGAGANVLTF.

This clone was seen more than once but under ten times. The V gene is TRBV4-1, the J gene TRBJ2-1, with 12 bases identical to TRBD2. The CDR3 spans 17 residues. Germline V gene lookup returns CDR1 MGHRA and CDR2 YSYEKL. V gave up 3 bases and J gave up 4 bases; unmatched junction bases: 7. The CDR3: CASSHEGLAGGYNEQFF. As DNA, the CDR3 is TGCGCCAGCAGCCACGAGGGACTAGCGGGCGGGTACAATGAGCAGTTCTTC.

This chain connects TRBV9 to TRBJ2-5, with 16 bases aligning to TRBD2. The CDR3 has 18 amino acids. CDR1 is SGDLS, CDR2 YYNGEE, per germline. V gave up 1 base and J gave up 2 bases; unmatched junction bases: 5. CDR3 coding DNA: TGTGCCAGCAGCGTACGACCGGGACTAGCGGGGGGGCAAGAGACCCAGTACTTC. It specifies CASSVRPGLAGGQETQYF.

V usage is TRBV11-2 and J usage is TRBJ1-1; D gene uncertain. The V end lost 2 bases, the J end lost 0 bases, and 10 bases lay between the germline ends. This CDR3 contains 15 residues. Germline V gene sequence: CDR1 SGHAT, CDR2 FQNNGV. As DNA, the CDR3 is TGTGCCAGCAGCTTATCGACTGAGTTGAACACTGAAGCTTTCTTT. This encodes CASSLSTELNTEAFF.

This sequence joins TRBV5-1 and TRBJ1-1, with a tentative D call TRBD1 (5 bases). The V gene lost 0 bases and the J gene lost 5 bases, with 11 bases spanning the gap. From germline, CDR1 is SGHRS and CDR2 YFSETQ. The CDR3 is 14 residues long. The chain's CDR3 is CASSLEGAQTEAFF. CDR3 nucleotide sequence: TGCGCCAGCAGCTTGGAAGGGGCTCAGACTGAAGCTTTCTTT.